This T cell receptor beta chain was identified in a study of T cells expressing NK-cell markers. Whole-study context: Seven donors tested HCMV-seropositive and one tested seronegative among the eight sequenced.

5'RACE template switching built TCR beta cDNA with unique molecular identifiers. TCRdb processed the 5' RACE reads again and assigns one entry to each CDR3 protein, with no DNA. The sample features about 140,000 distinct CDR3 sequences, with approximately 12% in its top ten. CDR1 and CDR2 (germline): DFQATT, SNEGSKA (reference sequence). CDR3 size: 14 residues. This clonotype originated in a man aged 18 to 29 in good health. Sequencing input: blood T cells: a sorted CD56 or NKG2C T cell subset, CD4+ or CD8+ T cells, or bulk PBMC T cells (not recorded which). The chain couples TRBV20-1 to TRBJ2-1. CDR3 sequence: CSASEGYGPTEQFF.